This TCR beta chain was identified during a study of CD8 T cells in ankylosing spondylitis. Findings and limits, study-wide: One TCR beta motif, made up of under ten highly homologous variants, appeared characteristic of ankylosing spondylitis blood. Matched ankylosing spondylitis synovial fluid reportedly showed significant enrichment of disease-linked clones.

Germline lookup yields CDR1 SEHNR and CDR2 FQNEAQ (reference sequence). Trimming cost V 3 bases and J 1 base, with 15 bases left between them. The CDR3 spans 17 residues. On this clonotype: Its antigen is unknown.

TCRdb passed the 5' RACE reads through MiXCR, listing each CDR3 protein once. The table has roughly 440,000 distinct CDR3 sequences, roughly a sixth seen once; the top ten hold approximately 0.93%. Sample: blood, either unsorted or a sorted T cell fraction (not recorded which). This chain joins TRBV7-9 and TRBJ2-2; weak D call: TRBD1 (5 bases). This clonotype originated in a male donor with ankylosing spondylitis. In DNA, the CDR3 is TGTGCCAGCAGCTTCCCCCCTGCGACAGTGAACACCGGGGAGCTGTTTTTT. It is translated as CASSFPPATVNTGELFF.